The 2 T cell receptor beta chains given below trace back to one sample, sequenced in a study of shared clonotypes between healthy human individuals. Sequencing used immunoSEQ multiplex PCR; TCRdb keeps in-frame clones, though not all of them. The sample carries over 2 million clones, under 95% recorded once. Specimen: naive CD4+ T cells from PBMCs. The subset here: CD45RA+ positively selected. These receptors were obtained from a man aged 18 to 30 in good health. Some clones in this sample may be carry-over from other donors' samples.

This sequence joins TRBV9 and TRBJ2-3; TRBD1 agrees at 8 bases. The CDR3 runs 15 residues. Germline V gene sequence: CDR1 SGDLS, CDR2 YYNGEE. Germline trimming cut 3 bases from V and 4 bases from J; bases unmatched to any gene: 7. DNA for the CDR3: TGTGCCAGCAGCGAGCAGACAGGGGAGGCAGATACGCAGTATTTT. Translation: CASSEQTGEADTQYF.

V gene TRBV21-1 combines with J gene TRBJ2-7; TRBD1 was called by the table and not checked on the DNA. TRBV21-1 is a listed pseudogene. This CDR3 has 19 residues. In DNA, the CDR3 is TGTGCCAGCAGCAAAAGTGTACGACAGGGGGCGTCAAGCTCCTACGAGCAGTACTTC. Amino acids: CASSKSVRQGASSSYEQYF.